What follows are 32 T cell receptor beta chains derived from one specimen sequenced in a study of Ad26.COV2.S vaccination and SARS-CoV-2 variants. TCRdb's copy holds only in-frame clones and misses some; the assay was immunoSEQ multiplex PCR. The sample consists of about 370,000 clones, 89% of them appearing once. Treatment reported: around 19 received Ad26.COV2.S at low or high dose, single or two shots; 5 received placebo; per-sample allocation not given. On day 63 after the first injection, vaccine and placebo recipients gave samples. Here the sequenced sample was peripheral blood, taken in a trial of Ad26.COV2.S vaccine versus placebo. The source of these receptors is a person aged 18-60 years who received the Ad26.COV2.S COVID-19 vaccine or a placebo.

This sequence joins TRBV18 and TRBJ2-2; D is unclear. This CDR3 has 13 amino acids. V lost 3 bases and J 7 bases, leaving 9 bases between the germline ends. Germline loops: CDR1 KGHSH, CDR2 LQKENI. CDR3 region: CASSPDSGGELFF. In DNA form, the CDR3 reads TGTGCCAGCTCACCCGACTCCGGCGGGGAGCTGTTTTTT.

The chain links TRBV28 to TRBJ1-1; TRBD1 matches at 8 bases. Germline CDR1 is MDHEN and CDR2 is SYDVKM. CDR3 size: 14 residues. J was trimmed by 3 bases and V by 6 bases; bases with no gene match: 6. This chain's CDR3 is CASSQDRAYTEAFF. CDR3 sequence (DNA): TGTGCCAGCAGCCAGGACAGGGCCTACACTGAAGCTTTCTTT.

The rearrangement uses TRBV3-1 (or the pseudogene TRBV3-2) and TRBJ2-3, with D possibly matching TRBD2 (5 bases). This CDR3 is built from 12 residues. V was pared by 6 bases and J by 2 bases, with 6 bases between. CDR1 and CDR2 (germline): LGHDT, YNNKEL (reference sequence). The CDR3 bases are TGTGCCAGCAGTAGCGACACAGATACGCAGTATTTT. Translated, it gives CASSSDTDTQYF.

In this sample, this clone turned up once. The chain joins TRBV11-3 to TRBJ1-4; D remains ambiguous. Germline V gene data show CDR1 as SGHNT and CDR2 as YENEEA. Trimming removed 2 bases at V and 3 bases at J, with 10 bases between. The CDR3 runs 15 residues. The CDR3 is CASSLFAGSNEKLFF. For the CDR3, the DNA is TGTGCCAGCAGCTTATTCGCAGGTTCTAATGAAAAACTGTTTTTT. Combining the CDR3 with reference TRBV11-3 and TRBJ1-4 gives the whole variable domain EAGVVQSPRYKIIEKKQPVAFWCNPISGHNTLYWYLQNLGQGPELLIRYENEEAVDDSQLPKDRFSAERLKGVDSTLKIQPAELGDSAVYLCASSLFAGSNEKLFFGSGTQLSVL.

The chain recombines TRBV10-3 with TRBJ2-7; 12 bases are a match to TRBD1. V lost 5 bases and J lost 7; bases outside the gene matches: 6. Germline V gene lookup returns CDR1 ENHRY and CDR2 SYGVKD. The length of the CDR3 is 14 residues. The CDR3 region is CAISPGTGGKEQYF. The CDR3 DNA sequence: TGTGCCATCAGTCCCGGGACAGGGGGCAAGGAGCAGTACTTC.

This chain connects TRBV19 to TRBJ1-1, with D unclear. V was shortened by 6 bases and J by 1 base, with 9 bases between the two germline ends. This CDR3 comprises 13 residues. Germline V gene lookup returns CDR1 LNHDA and CDR2 SQIVND (reference sequence). The CDR3 region has the DNA TGTGCCAGTAGCCCCGGAAGGAACACTGAAGCTTTCTTT. This encodes CASSPGRNTEAFF.

J is TRBJ1-1 and V is TRBV28; maybe TRBD1 (6 bases). CDR3 length equals 16 residues. With 7 bases removed from V and 5 bases from J, the gap between germline ends came to 23 bases. Germline values: CDR1 MDHEN, CDR2 SYDVKM. The CDR3 sequence: CASTQGGLGRKTEAFF. The CDR3 nucleotides are TGTGCCAGCACCCAAGGGGGGCTAGGGAGGAAAACTGAAGCTTTCTTT. Filled out from reference TRBV28 and TRBJ1-1, the complete variable domain reads DVKVTQSSRYLVKRTGEKVFLECVQDMDHENMFWYRQDPGLGLRLIYFSYDVKMKEKGDIPEGYSVSREKKERFSLILESASTNQTSMYLCASTQGGLGRKTEAFFGQGTRLTVV.

The table lists this clone with a count of one. The chain uses TRBV4-1 and TRBJ1-2; D may be TRBD1 (5 bases). Trimming pared 4 bases from V and 2 bases from J, leaving 14 bases between. This CDR3 is built from 15 residues. Germline V gives CDR1 MGHRA, CDR2 YSYEKL. The DNA of the CDR3 is TGCGCCAGCAGCCTCTCCGGGACGGTGAACTATGGCTACACCTTC. Protein: CASSLSGTVNYGYTF.

The CDR3: CAWSRSSGRPITGELFF. CDR3 bases: TGTGCCTGGAGTAGGAGTAGCGGGAGGCCTATAACCGGGGAGCTGTTTTTT. J is TRBJ2-2 and V is TRBV30; 10 nucleotides agree with TRBD2. Trimming at V came to 2 bases and at J to 5 bases, leaving 11 bases not matched to a gene. Germline V gene lookup returns CDR1 GTSNPN and CDR2 SVGIG (reference sequence). The CDR3 is made up of 17 amino acids.

V usage is TRBV5-6 and J usage is TRBJ1-5; D gene unclear. V lost 4 bases to trimming and J lost 8 bases, with 16 bases between them. CDR1 and CDR2 (germline): SGHDT, YYEEEE. The CDR3 sequence is 14 residues long. The CDR3 DNA reads TGTGCCAGCAGCCCGCCGCAGTATTTGGAGCCCCAGCATTTT. It translates to CASSPPQYLEPQHF.

The chain employs TRBV6-5 and TRBJ2-7; D remains unclear. This CDR3 region has 11 residues. Trimming shortened V by 5 bases and J by 6 bases, and 8 bases separated the two germline ends. The germline gives CDR1 MNHEY, CDR2 SVGAGI. The CDR3 DNA follows: TGTGCCAGCAGTACTCTAGGCGAGCAGTACTTC. It is translated as CASSTLGEQYF.

This chain joins TRBV28 and TRBJ2-7; D is possibly TRBD2 (5 bases). The V end lost 5 bases, the J end lost 3 bases, and 8 bases lay between the germline ends. The germline V gene encodes CDR1 MDHEN and CDR2 SYDVKM. The CDR3 contains 12 residues. In DNA, the CDR3 is TGTGCCAGCAGTCTCGACTACTACGAGCAGTACTTC. As protein: CASSLDYYEQYF. Drawing the rest from reference TRBV28 and TRBJ2-7, the complete variable domain is DVKVTQSSRYLVKRTGEKVFLECVQDMDHENMFWYRQDPGLGLRLIYFSYDVKMKEKGDIPEGYSVSREKKERFSLILESASTNQTSMYLCASSLDYYEQYFGPGTRLTVT.

This clone came up once. This CDR3 is CATSEPTSGVGDTQYF. Written as DNA, the CDR3 is TGTGCCACCAGTGAGCCGACTAGCGGGGTCGGAGATACGCAGTATTTT. This rearrangement joins TRBV24-1 to TRBJ2-3, with 11 bases lining up with TRBD2. V dropped 4 bases and J dropped 5; count of bases not matched to a gene: 7. Germline CDR1 is KGHDR and CDR2 is SFDVKD. The CDR3 has 16 residues.

The CDR3 DNA reads as TGTGCCAGCAGGAAGCAGGGCGGAACGAACAATGAGCAGTTCTTC. It specifies CASRKQGGTNNEQFF. The chain couples TRBV2 to TRBJ2-1; perhaps TRBD1 as D (5 bases). This CDR3 has 15 amino acids. Trimming stripped 6 bases from V and 5 bases from J, with 17 bases between. From germline, CDR1 is SNHLY and CDR2 FYNNEI.

The chain employs TRBV13 and TRBJ2-7; D gene unclear. V dropped 8 bases and J dropped 0 bases, with 11 bases sitting between them. Per the germline V gene, CDR1 is PRHDT and CDR2 is FYEKMQ (reference sequence). This CDR3 has 13 residues. This chain's CDR3 is CASSPQGSYEQYF. CDR3 sequence (DNA): TGTGCCAGCTCCCCCCAAGGCTCCTACGAGCAGTACTTC.

The genes are TRBV19 and TRBJ2-1; 11 bases map to TRBD2. The CDR3 runs to 15 residues. J gave up 4 bases and V 4 bases, and 3 bases lay outside the gene matches. CDR1 is LNHDA, CDR2 SQIVND, per germline (reference sequence). The CDR3 loop reads CASSTGTSGYNEQFF. The CDR3 DNA reads as TGTGCCAGTAGTACCGGGACTAGCGGTTACAATGAGCAGTTCTTC.

V is TRBV6-5 and J is TRBJ1-5; TRBD1 is a possible D gene (6 bases). The CDR3 covers 13 residues. The V gene's germline CDR1 is MNHEY and CDR2 SVGAGI. The germline V and J ends were trimmed by 5 bases and 7 bases, with 12 bases remaining between them. CDR3 nucleotides: TGTGCCAGCAGTATAGGGGGATCCCAGCCCCAGCATTTT. Its translation is CASSIGGSQPQHF.

The chain has TRBV5-1 and TRBJ2-2, with D maybe TRBD2 (6 bases). This CDR3 contains 16 residues. Deletions cut 0 bases from V and 3 bases from J, with 12 bases between. Germline CDR1 reads SGHRS; CDR2 reads YFSETQ. The CDR3 here is CASSLAYWGDTGELFF. The CDR3 DNA reads TGCGCCAGCAGCTTGGCGTATTGGGGGGACACCGGGGAGCTGTTTTTT.

The rearrangement links TRBV18 to TRBJ2-1; tentatively, D is TRBD1 (6 bases). CDR3 length: 14 residues. Per germline, CDR1 KGHSH and CDR2 LQKENI. V lost 5 bases to trimming and J lost 2 bases, with 10 bases between them. The CDR3: CASSTNRAYNEQFF. CDR3 DNA: TGTGCCAGCTCAACAAACAGGGCCTACAATGAGCAGTTCTTC.

As for this clone: The same CDR3 also results from other DNA sequences found in this sample. DNA of the CDR3: TGTGCCAGCAGCTTGGGGTCTTCAGGCGAGCAGTACTTC. This sequence encodes CASSLGSSGEQYF. The J gene is TRBJ2-7, the V gene TRBV7-9; no definite D call. Looked up from germline, CDR1 is SEHNR and CDR2 is FQNEAQ (reference sequence). The CDR3 sequence is 13 residues long. V was pared by 3 bases and J by 6 bases, with 12 bases between.

The chain has TRBV5-1 and TRBJ1-2; a possible D gene is TRBD1 (6 bases). Germline CDR1 and CDR2: SGHRS and YFSETQ. V was pared by 6 bases and J by 0 bases, with 15 bases between. The CDR3 contains 15 residues. This chain's CDR3 is CASKEGVLANYGYTF. CDR3 DNA: TGCGCCAGCAAGGAGGGGGTGTTAGCTAACTATGGCTACACCTTC.

The gene calls are TRBV5-4 and TRBJ2-5; no definite D call. Germline V gene lookup returns CDR1 SGHNT and CDR2 YYREEE (reference sequence). CDR3 length equals 16 residues. Trimming took off 4 bases at V and 2 bases at J, with 18 bases between the two ends. CDR3 region: CASSPRFFATQETQYF. In nucleotides, the CDR3 is TGTGCCAGCAGCCCCCGCTTTTTCGCGACGCAAGAGACCCAGTACTTC.

The rearrangement uses TRBV18 and TRBJ1-1; D remains ambiguous. This CDR3 is 14 amino acids long. The germline V and J ends were trimmed by 2 bases and 1 base, with 8 bases remaining between them. Germline lookup yields CDR1 KGHSH and CDR2 LQKENI. The CDR3: CASSPEGGNTEAFF. CDR3 bases: TGTGCCAGCTCACCAGAGGGCGGGAACACTGAAGCTTTCTTT.

Written as DNA, the CDR3 is TGTGCGATGCTCCGGCGGAGCTCTGGAAACACCATATATTTT. This codes for CAMLRRSSGNTIYF. The chain uses TRBV7-3 and TRBJ1-3, with unresolved D. Germline lookup yields CDR1 SGHTA and CDR2 FQGTGA. This CDR3 has 14 residues.

This clone was counted a single time. This rearrangement joins TRBV10-3 to TRBJ2-7; perhaps TRBD1 as D (7 bases). Germline loops: CDR1 ENHRY, CDR2 SYGVKD. The CDR3 contains 16 residues. V was clipped by 0 bases and J by 2 bases, with 14 bases between them. The CDR3 DNA follows: TGTGCCATCAGTGAGTCGGAGGGGGCTAGGACCTACGAGCAGTACTTC. It translates to CAISESEGARTYEQYF.

The chain combines TRBV3-1 (or the pseudogene TRBV3-2) with TRBJ2-7, with TRBD2 identical over 13 bases. The CDR3 sequence is 15 residues long. V lost 4 bases and J lost 7; bases outside the gene matches: 7. Germline V gene lookup returns CDR1 LGHDT and CDR2 YNNKEL (reference sequence). The CDR3 loop reads CASSRRTSGSGEQYF. For the CDR3, the DNA is TGTGCCAGCAGCCGCCGGACTAGCGGGAGTGGGGAGCAGTACTTC.

The chain has TRBV5-1 and TRBJ2-5; 14 bases fit TRBD2. V was pared by 2 bases and J by 4 bases, with 7 bases of the junction left unmatched. CDR3 length: 17 amino acids. The V gene's germline CDR1 is SGHRS and CDR2 YFSETQ. CDR3 nucleotides: TGCGCCAGCAGCTTATCGGGACTAGCGGGAGTGCCAGAGACCCAGTACTTC. This gives the protein CASSLSGLAGVPETQYF.

This rearrangement joins TRBV30 to TRBJ2-6; D gene uncertain. The CDR3 loop spans 15 amino acids. Germline loops: CDR1 GTSNPN, CDR2 SVGIG (reference sequence). V was cut by 4 bases and J by 1 base, with 11 bases left in between. The CDR3 DNA is TGTGCCTGGACCGTCCAGGTTTCTGGGGCCAACGTCCTGACTTTC. It yields the protein CAWTVQVSGANVLTF.

This rearrangement joins TRBV5-6 to TRBJ2-5; TRBD2 matches 8 bases. The CDR3 loop spans 12 amino acids. CDR1 is SGHDT and CDR2 is YYEEEE in the germline V gene. V lost 4 bases to trimming and J lost 7 bases; unmatched junction nucleotides: 3. Written as DNA, the CDR3 is TGTGCCAGCAGCCCCGGGAGGGGGACCCAGTACTTC. Protein sequence: CASSPGRGTQYF. The full variable domain, in which reference TRBV5-6 and TRBJ2-5 provide the parts outside the CDR3, is DAGVTQSPTHLIKTRGQQVTLRCSPKSGHDTVSWYQQALGQGPQFIFQYYEEEERQRGNFPDRFSGHQFPNYSSELNVNALLLGDSALYLCASSPGRGTQYFGPGTRLLVL.

The rearrangement uses TRBV30 and TRBJ2-3; a possible D gene is TRBD2 (6 bases). The V gene lost 3 bases and the J gene lost 4 bases, with 20 bases spanning the gap. The CDR3 totals 16 residues. Germline assignment: CDR1 GTSNPN and CDR2 SVGIG (reference sequence). CDR3 DNA sequence: TGTGCCTGGAGCCTTGGTGGCGCGGGATTATCAGATACGCAGTATTTT. Translated, it gives CAWSLGGAGLSDTQYF.

The V gene is TRBV28, the J gene TRBJ1-1; D is unresolved. From germline, CDR1 is MDHEN and CDR2 SYDVKM. The CDR3 spans 13 residues. V was pared by 6 bases and J by 1 base, with 9 bases between. The chain's CDR3 is CASRVPGNTEAFF. The CDR3 DNA reads TGTGCCAGCAGAGTTCCGGGGAACACTGAAGCTTTCTTT.

The chain has TRBV27 and TRBJ1-1; tentatively, D is TRBD1 (6 bases). CDR3 size: 13 residues. The germline CDR1 and CDR2 sequences are MNHEY and SMNVEV (reference sequence). Trimming cost V 3 bases and J 8 bases, with 13 bases left between them. CDR3 DNA sequence: TGTGCCAGCAGTTTCAACAGGGCTTCGGAAGCTTTCTTT. It is translated as CASSFNRASEAFF.